The 30 T cell receptor beta chains below all came from one sample that was sequenced in a study of shared clonotypes between healthy human individuals. Produced via immunoSEQ multiplex PCR; TCRdb's table is partial and in-frame only. The sample includes roughly 680,000 clones, 55% to 80% of them seen just once. Source material: memory CD4+ T cells sorted from blood. Subset described: CD45RA-negative fraction. All receptors come from a woman younger than 45 in good health.

This clone occurred a few times. This CDR3 is also generated by other DNA sequences in the sample. V gene TRBV10-1 combines with J gene TRBJ2-3; the D gene is possibly TRBD1 (6 bases). CDR3 size: 15 residues. The V gene lost 2 bases and the J gene lost 0 bases, with 9 bases spanning the gap. CDR1 and CDR2 (germline): WNHNN, SYGVQD (reference sequence). The CDR3 reads CASSEAGTSTDTQYF. CDR3 DNA: TGCGCCAGCAGTGAGGCCGGGACAAGCACAGATACGCAGTATTTT.

This chain uses TRBV19 with TRBJ2-6, with 7 bases that match TRBD2. From germline, CDR1 is LNHDA and CDR2 SQIVND (reference sequence). V lost 6 bases and J lost 4; bases outside the gene matches: 15. The CDR3 totals 18 residues. In DNA form, the CDR3 reads TGTGCCAGTAGCGGGGGGTTGACAGAGGGACCCGGGGCCAACGTCCTGACTTTC. The encoded protein is CASSGGLTEGPGANVLTF.

The J gene is TRBJ1-3, the V gene TRBV5-6; maybe TRBD1 (6 bases). Germline CDR1 and CDR2: SGHDT and YYEEEE. The CDR3 is made up of 15 amino acids. The V gene lost 4 bases and the J gene lost 1 base, with 12 bases spanning the gap. The CDR3 spells CASSPMDSSGNTIYF. The DNA of the CDR3 is TGTGCCAGCAGCCCCATGGACAGTTCTGGAAACACCATATATTTT.

The V gene is TRBV28, the J gene TRBJ1-4; D is perhaps TRBD1 (5 bases). CDR1 and CDR2 (germline): MDHEN, SYDVKM. Trimming removed 10 bases from V and 7 bases from J, with 10 bases in between. The CDR3 extends over 11 amino acids. CDR3: CATGTVEKLFF. DNA for the CDR3: TGTGCCACGGGGACGGTTGAAAAACTGTTTTTT.

The genes are TRBV28 and TRBJ2-1; TRBD1 matches at 12 bases. This CDR3 contains 14 residues. V dropped 9 bases and J dropped 7; count of bases not matched to a gene: 7. Germline V gives CDR1 MDHEN, CDR2 SYDVKM. CDR3 sequence reads: CASITGQGANEQFF. Here the CDR3 DNA reads TGTGCCAGTATTACGGGACAGGGGGCGAATGAGCAGTTCTTC.

This sequence joins TRBV5-1 and TRBJ2-7; 9 positions match TRBD1. Germline V lookup: CDR1 SGHRS, CDR2 YFSETQ. The CDR3 consists of 18 residues. Trimming cost V 4 bases and J 3 bases; bases outside gene matches: 17. CDR3 region: CASSPGGGTGIGGYEQYF. CDR3 nucleotides: TGCGCCAGCAGCCCTGGGGGCGGGACAGGGATTGGGGGCTACGAGCAGTACTTC. The full variable domain, completed using reference TRBV5-1 and TRBJ2-7, is KAGVTQTPRYLIKTRGQQVTLSCSPISGHRSVSWYQQTPGQGLQFLFEYFSETQRNKGNFPGRFSGRQFSNSRSEMNVSTLELGDSALYLCASSPGGGTGIGGYEQYFGPGTRLTVT.

J is TRBJ2-7 and V is TRBV9; 7 nucleotides line up with TRBD1. Per germline, CDR1 SGDLS and CDR2 YYNGEE. The CDR3 has 14 residues. The V gene end was trimmed by 6 bases and the J gene end by 2 bases; junction bases not matched to a gene: 8. This CDR3 reads CASIRQGDPYEQYF. The CDR3 DNA sequence: TGTGCCAGCATCAGACAGGGCGATCCCTACGAGCAGTACTTC.

This chain links TRBV20-1 with TRBJ2-7; maybe TRBD2 (6 bases). Germline CDR1 and CDR2: DFQATT and SNEGSKA (reference sequence). This CDR3 comprises 11 residues. The germline V and J ends were trimmed by 3 bases and 8 bases, with 11 bases remaining between them. CDR3 DNA: TGCAGTGCTAGTGCTAGCGAAAAGCAGTACTTC. It specifies CSASASEKQYF.

The chain is built from TRBV7-3 and TRBJ2-7; a possible D gene is TRBD2 (6 bases). Trimming removed 1 base at V and 4 bases at J, with 8 bases between. The CDR3 extends over 13 amino acids. In germline, CDR1 is SGHTA, CDR2 FQGTGA. In nucleotides, the CDR3 is TGTGCCAGCAGCTTAATTAGCGGATACGAGCAGTACTTC. It translates to CASSLISGYEQYF.

The rearrangement joins TRBV6-5 to TRBJ2-7, with 8 bases fitting TRBD1. The ends lost 6 bases at V and 3 bases at J; junction bases unmatched: 10. Germline lookup yields CDR1 MNHEY and CDR2 SVGAGI. The CDR3 totals 15 residues. CDR3 bases: TGTGCCAGCAGCACAAGTCGGACAGGGAACTACGAGCAGTACTTC. Translation: CASSTSRTGNYEQYF.

The chain is built from TRBV6-6 and TRBJ2-5; weak D call: TRBD1 (6 bases). The J call may be faulty, since TRBJ2-7 better matches the DNA end. The germline gives CDR1 MNHNY, CDR2 SVGAGI (reference sequence). The CDR3 is 13 amino acids. This chain's CDR3 is CASSYEWGREQYF. DNA of the CDR3: TGTGCCAGCAGTTACGAGTGGGGGCGCGAGCAGTACTTC.

The chain uses TRBV4-2 and TRBJ1-1, with D hard to call. CDR1 LGHNA and CDR2 YNFKEQ come from the germline V gene. Trimming removed 5 bases at V and 3 bases at J, with 10 bases between. This CDR3 has 13 amino acids. The CDR3 protein is CASSLDGYTEAFF. The DNA of the CDR3 is TGTGCCAGCAGCTTGGACGGATACACTGAAGCTTTCTTT.

J is TRBJ1-4 and V is TRBV5-1; TRBD1 matches at 9 bases. Germline-derived CDR1 and CDR2 are SGHRS and YFSETQ. V lost 0 bases to trimming and J lost 6 bases; unmatched junction nucleotides: 9. This CDR3 region has 17 residues. The CDR3 nucleotides are TGCGCCAGCAGCTTGGTAGGCCTAACAGGGGGCTATGAAAAACTGTTTTTT. Translation: CASSLVGLTGGYEKLFF.

J is TRBJ1-2 and V is TRBV7-9; D is unresolved. Germline lookup yields CDR1 SEHNR and CDR2 FQNEAQ (reference sequence). CDR3 size: 14 residues. Trimming removed 5 bases from V and 3 bases from J, with 13 bases in between. DNA of the CDR3: TGTGCCAGCAGCCAGAGTGGTGGGGACTATGGCTACACCTTC. Protein: CASSQSGGDYGYTF.

This clone appeared a few times. Other DNA sequences from this sample encode an identical CDR3 as well. The CDR3 bases are TGTGCCAGCTCACGACAGGACGACACTGAAGCTTTCTTT. It translates to CASSRQDDTEAFF. The rearrangement joins TRBV18 to TRBJ1-1; D might be TRBD1 (6 bases). Trimming stripped 4 bases from V and 3 bases from J, with 9 bases between. In germline, CDR1 is KGHSH, CDR2 LQKENI. The CDR3 consists of 13 residues.

The gene calls are TRBV27 and TRBJ1-1; possible D gene TRBD1, 6 bases. The CDR3 runs to 14 residues. The V end lost 5 bases, the J end lost 5 bases, and 15 bases lay between the germline ends. Germline values: CDR1 MNHEY, CDR2 SMNVEV (reference sequence). CDR3 DNA sequence: TGTGCCAGCAGTCCACAACAGGGAGGTACTGAAGCTTTCTTT. Its protein product is CASSPQQGGTEAFF.

This clone was detected only once. V is TRBV27 and J is TRBJ2-7; 10 nucleotides match TRBD1. Trimming at V came to 7 bases and at J to 6 bases, leaving 6 bases not matched to a gene. Germline V CDR1 and CDR2: MNHEY, SMNVEV (reference sequence). This CDR3 has 13 residues. In DNA form, the CDR3 reads TGTGCCAGCAACTCCGGGACAGGGGTCGAGCAGTACTTC. Amino acids: CASNSGTGVEQYF.

This chain links TRBV19 with TRBJ2-1, with 9 bases identical to TRBD2. The trim removed 1 base at V and 7 bases at J, leaving 5 bases unmatched. Germline V CDR1 and CDR2: LNHDA, SQIVND (reference sequence). This CDR3 has 15 amino acids. CDR3 protein: CASSIVAGEWNEQFF. The CDR3 DNA follows: TGTGCCAGTAGTATAGTAGCGGGAGAGTGGAATGAGCAGTTCTTC.

The chain links TRBV4-2 to TRBJ2-7, with D perhaps being TRBD1 or TRBD2 (5 bases each). V was clipped by 0 bases and J by 9 bases, with 27 bases between them. Germline loops: CDR1 LGHNA, CDR2 YNFKEQ. The CDR3 sequence is 18 residues long. The chain's CDR3 is CASSQEGLNGDRSPGQYF. The CDR3 bases are TGTGCCAGCAGCCAAGAGGGGCTTAACGGGGACCGCTCTCCAGGGCAGTACTTC.

For this clone: Other DNA sequences from this sample encode an identical CDR3 as well. The chain has TRBV4-1 and TRBJ1-3, with D unclear. The CDR3 sequence is 13 residues long. Germline V gives CDR1 MGHRA, CDR2 YSYEKL. Between the trimmed V and J ends, which lost 0 bases and 4 bases, there was a span of 4 bases. In DNA, the CDR3 is TGCGCCAGCAGCCAAGATAGAGGAAACACCATATATTTT. It translates to CASSQDRGNTIYF.

This chain connects TRBV18 to TRBJ2-2, with D possibly being TRBD1 or TRBD2 (5 bases each). The V gene lost 4 bases and the J gene lost 5 bases, with 17 bases spanning the gap. In germline, CDR1 is KGHSH, CDR2 LQKENI. CDR3 size: 16 residues. The CDR3 DNA reads as TGTGCCAGCTCACGGATTTGGGGGAGTAATACCGGGGAGCTGTTTTTT. Protein: CASSRIWGSNTGELFF.

The chain couples TRBV25-1 to TRBJ2-6; no clear D. Germline V gene lookup returns CDR1 MGHDK and CDR2 SYGVNS. This CDR3 is 16 amino acids long. Trimming removed 1 base from V and 0 bases from J, with 7 bases in between. The CDR3 protein is CASSEFRYSGANVLTF. The CDR3 DNA sequence: TGTGCCAGCAGTGAATTCAGATACTCTGGGGCCAACGTCCTGACTTTC.

CDR3 in DNA: TGTGCCAGCAGTGGCGTGGGGGTGGGTGAAAAACTGTTTTTT. Translated, it gives CASSGVGVGEKLFF. The genes are TRBV28 and TRBJ1-4; tentatively, D is TRBD1 (5 bases). In germline, CDR1 is MDHEN, CDR2 SYDVKM. CDR3 length: 14 residues. Trimming stripped 5 bases from V and 7 bases from J, with 14 bases between.

V usage is TRBV7-2 and J usage is TRBJ2-4, with a possible D match to TRBD1 (6 bases). Germline lookup yields CDR1 SGHTA and CDR2 FQGNSA. Trimming shortened V by 1 base and J by 11 bases, and 12 bases separated the two germline ends. The CDR3 runs 13 residues. CDR3 loop: CASSLERQAVQYF. As DNA, the CDR3 is TGTGCCAGCAGCTTAGAGCGACAGGCCGTTCAGTACTTC.

The CDR3: CASGGGNQPQHF. The CDR3 bases are TGTGCCAGCGGGGGGGGGAATCAGCCCCAGCATTTT. The chain is built from TRBV6-6 and TRBJ1-5; weak D call: TRBD1 (5 bases). Deletions cut 8 bases from V and 4 bases from J, with 9 bases between. Looked up from germline, CDR1 is MNHNY and CDR2 is SVGAGI (reference sequence). This CDR3 spans 12 amino acids.

The chain has TRBV27 and TRBJ2-7; D remains ambiguous. Per the germline V gene, CDR1 is MNHEY and CDR2 is SMNVEV (reference sequence). The CDR3 loop spans 15 amino acids. The V gene lost 2 bases and the J gene lost 0 bases, with 11 bases spanning the gap. The CDR3 loop reads CASSLDLGTSYEQYF. In DNA form, the CDR3 reads TGTGCCAGCAGTTTAGATCTGGGAACCTCCTACGAGCAGTACTTC.

The table lists this clone with a few counts. This chain uses TRBV29-1 with TRBJ2-5; D perhaps matches TRBD2 (6 bases). CDR3 length equals 13 residues. Deletions cut 7 bases from V and 1 base from J, with 13 bases between. Germline loops: CDR1 SQVTM, CDR2 ANQGSEA. The CDR3 region has the DNA TGCAGCGGAAACGGAGGGCCCCAAGAGACCCAGTACTTC. This translates into CSGNGGPQETQYF.

The chain links TRBV10-3 to TRBJ1-4; no definite D call. In germline, CDR1 is ENHRY, CDR2 SYGVKD. The CDR3 is 14 residues long. V lost 0 bases and J 3 bases, leaving 5 bases between the germline ends. The CDR3 spells CAISESTSNEKLFF. The CDR3, as DNA: TGTGCCATCAGTGAGTCCACGTCTAATGAAAAACTGTTTTTT.

The rearrangement joins TRBV11-2 to TRBJ2-7; a weak D match, TRBD1 (7 bases). V shed 5 bases and J shed 0 bases, with 14 bases lying between them. This CDR3 spans 15 amino acids. Germline V gene lookup returns CDR1 SGHAT and CDR2 FQNNGV. CDR3 DNA: TGTGCCAGCAGCGCGGGGACAGCCCCCTCCTACGAGCAGTACTTC. Translating it yields CASSAGTAPSYEQYF.

This chain uses TRBV28 with TRBJ1-2; D uncertain. The V end was cut by 6 bases, the J end by 4 bases, with 9 bases between. In germline, CDR1 is MDHEN, CDR2 SYDVKM. The CDR3 length is 12 residues. This CDR3 reads CASSYGFYGYTF. The CDR3 DNA follows: TGTGCCAGCAGCTACGGCTTCTATGGCTACACCTTC.